A single sample is the source of the 26 T cell receptor beta chains below, sequenced in a study of blood T cell repertoires in COVID-19. The method was immunoSEQ multiplex PCR; TCRdb's version includes in-frame clones alone and lacks a portion of them. The sample records 150,000 to 200,000 clones, roughly 90% being singletons. The material sequenced was peripheral blood. These receptors all come from a man aged 45-60 years with acute or convalescent COVID-19.

This clone was observed once. CDR3 DNA sequence: TGTGCCAGTAGATCAGGGGGCGCGGGAGGCTACACCTTC. It encodes CASRSGGAGGYTF. The V call is TRBV19, the J call TRBJ1-2, with 8 bases aligning to TRBD1. The CDR3 has 13 residues. Germline-derived CDR1 and CDR2 are LNHDA and SQIVND (reference sequence). Losses at the gene ends were 6 bases for V and 8 bases for J; bases not matched to a gene: 8.

The count of this clone is one. The chain employs TRBV7-9 and TRBJ2-7; D remains unclear. Germline CDR1 is SEHNR and CDR2 is FQNEAQ (reference sequence). The CDR3 contains 15 residues. V was shortened by 3 bases and J by 0 bases, with 12 bases between the two germline ends. The CDR3 DNA reads as TGTGCCAGCAGCTTTGGAACAGTCCACTCCTACGAGCAGTACTTC. Its protein is CASSFGTVHSYEQYF.

This clone was seen more than once but under ten times. The chain has TRBV2 and TRBJ1-1; no definite D call. Trimming stripped 6 bases from V and 1 base from J, with 6 bases between. CDR3 length: 12 amino acids. Germline V gene data show CDR1 as SNHLY and CDR2 as FYNNEI. The CDR3 DNA is TGTGCCAGCAGACTATCGAACACTGAAGCTTTCTTT. It codes for CASRLSNTEAFF.

The CDR3 spells CAIKLTGAYEQYF. The CDR3 DNA reads TGTGCCATCAAGCTTACAGGGGCCTACGAGCAGTACTTC. The V and J genes are TRBV10-3 and TRBJ2-7; 7 bases match TRBD1. Germline trimming cut 7 bases from V and 2 bases from J; bases unmatched to any gene: 5. Germline V lookup: CDR1 ENHRY, CDR2 SYGVKD. This CDR3 has 13 residues.

The rearrangement links TRBV15 to TRBJ2-1; TRBD1 agrees at 7 bases. Per germline, CDR1 LNHNV and CDR2 YYDKDF (reference sequence). CDR3 length equals 17 residues. V lost 1 base, J lost 0 bases, and 6 bases stayed unmatched. In nucleotides, the CDR3 is TGTGCCACCAGCAGAGGGACAGGTCAGGGCTCCTACAATGAGCAGTTCTTC. This encodes CATSRGTGQGSYNEQFF.

This chain uses TRBV7-2 with TRBJ2-5; TRBD1 is a possible D gene (5 bases). V was trimmed by 5 bases and J by 2 bases, leaving 12 bases between them. The CDR3 length is 14 residues. Germline V gene lookup returns CDR1 SGHTA and CDR2 FQGNSA. The CDR3 DNA follows: TGTGCCAGCAGCCCAGACAGACTTCAAGAGACCCAGTACTTC. Amino acids: CASSPDRLQETQYF.

This chain's CDR3 is CSASDTNTGELFF. CDR3 sequence (DNA): TGCAGTGCTAGTGATACTAACACCGGGGAGCTGTTTTTT. The chain uses TRBV20-1 and TRBJ2-2, with D hard to call. The CDR3 spans 13 residues. Trimming pared 3 bases from V and 2 bases from J, leaving 7 bases between. Germline CDR1 reads DFQATT; CDR2 reads SNEGSKA (reference sequence).

V is TRBV7-2 and J is TRBJ1-6; maybe TRBD1 (6 bases). CDR1 and CDR2 from the germline V gene are SGHTA and FQGNSA. Trimming stripped 5 bases from V and 8 bases from J, with 10 bases between. The CDR3 is made up of 13 amino acids. The CDR3 DNA reads as TGTGCCAGCAGCAACAACAGGGATTCACCCCTCCACTTT. Translation: CASSNNRDSPLHF.

This clone turned up a few times. The V and J genes are TRBV2 and TRBJ2-1, with no clear D. The CDR3 runs to 13 residues. V lost 4 bases to trimming and J lost 3 bases, with 7 bases between them. Germline CDR1 and CDR2: SNHLY and FYNNEI. This CDR3 reads CASSGNSYNEQFF. The CDR3 bases are TGTGCCAGCAGTGGAAATAGCTACAATGAGCAGTTCTTC.

The rearrangement uses TRBV28 and TRBJ1-6; D unclear. This CDR3 region has 16 residues. V lost 1 base and J 3 bases, leaving 10 bases between the germline ends. Germline CDR1 MDHEN, CDR2 SYDVKM. CDR3 bases: TGTGCCAGCAGTTTATCACCTGGGAGCTATAATTCACCCCTCCACTTT. Its translation: CASSLSPGSYNSPLHF.

This chain links TRBV28 with TRBJ1-5; 10 nucleotides line up with TRBD1. V lost 2 bases, J lost 0 bases, and 7 bases stayed unmatched. The CDR3 sequence is 18 residues long. Germline V gene data show CDR1 as MDHEN and CDR2 as SYDVKM. The CDR3 here is CASSLPYDRGRSNQPQHF. The CDR3 region has the DNA TGTGCCAGCAGTTTACCCTACGACAGGGGGCGTAGCAATCAGCCCCAGCATTTT.

V is TRBV3-1 (or the pseudogene TRBV3-2) and J is TRBJ1-6, with unresolved D. V was cut by 0 bases and J by 0 bases, with 9 bases left in between. Germline-derived CDR1 and CDR2 are LGHDT and YNNKEL (reference sequence). The CDR3 consists of 17 residues. The CDR3 DNA sequence: TGTGCCAGCAGCCAAGATTTTAAGAGCTCCTATAATTCACCCCTCCACTTT. Its protein is CASSQDFKSSYNSPLHF.

V is TRBV5-8 and J is TRBJ1-1, with 8 bases fitting TRBD1. The CDR3 totals 13 residues. Looked up from germline, CDR1 is SGHTS and CDR2 is YDEGEE. Trimming cost V 4 bases and J 7 bases; bases outside gene matches: 6. The CDR3 nucleotides read TGTGCCAGCAGCCAGACAGGGGACGGTGAAGCTTTCTTT. Protein product: CASSQTGDGEAFF.

The genes are TRBV25-1 and TRBJ2-1, with 14 bases identical to TRBD2. Germline CDR1 is MGHDK and CDR2 is SYGVNS. CDR3 length: 15 amino acids. Trimming at V came to 2 bases and at J to 9 bases, leaving 3 bases not matched to a gene. This CDR3 is CASSEGTSGSGEQFF. The CDR3 DNA is TGTGCCAGCAGTGAAGGGACTAGCGGGAGCGGTGAGCAGTTCTTC.

V usage is TRBV2 and J usage is TRBJ2-5; D possibly corresponds to TRBD1 (7 bases). Looked up from germline, CDR1 is SNHLY and CDR2 is FYNNEI. This CDR3 has 16 amino acids. The V gene lost 4 bases and the J gene lost 1 base, with 16 bases spanning the gap. The chain's CDR3 is CASSGEAGGSQETQYF. CDR3 DNA: TGTGCCAGCAGTGGGGAGGCAGGGGGTTCCCAAGAGACCCAGTACTTC.

This clone was seen a handful of times. J is TRBJ1-1 and V is TRBV5-6; 7 positions agree with TRBD1. With V trimmed by 0 bases and J by 3 bases, 8 bases remained unmatched. CDR1 is SGHDT, CDR2 YYEEEE, per germline. The CDR3 extends over 16 amino acids. The CDR3 DNA reads TGTGCCAGCAGCTTGGCCGGGACAGAATTCTACACTGAAGCTTTCTTT. Its protein product is CASSLAGTEFYTEAFF.

This chain joins TRBV7-2 and TRBJ1-5, with D uncertain. Trimming stripped 1 base from V and 0 bases from J, with 7 bases between. The CDR3 totals 15 residues. Germline V CDR1 and CDR2: SGHTA, FQGNSA. The CDR3 here is CASSLGEYSNQPQHF. Written as DNA, the CDR3 is TGTGCCAGCAGCTTAGGGGAGTATAGCAATCAGCCCCAGCATTTT. Full variable domain (outside the CDR3, taken from reference TRBV7-2 and TRBJ1-5): GAGVSQSPSNKVTEKGKDVELRCDPISGHTALYWYRQSLGQGLEFLIYFQGNSAPDKSGLPSDRFSAERTGGSVSTLTIQRTQQEDSAVYLCASSLGEYSNQPQHFGDGTRLSIL.

The V call is TRBV7-6, the J call TRBJ2-5; 7 bases are a match to TRBD2. V lost 0 bases and J lost 0; bases outside the gene matches: 16. CDR3 length: 20 residues. Per the germline V gene, CDR1 is SGHVS and CDR2 is FNYEAQ. The chain's CDR3 is CASSLAPPAGVIGYQETQYF. The CDR3 DNA reads as TGTGCCAGCAGCTTAGCGCCCCCGGCGGGAGTCATAGGGTACCAAGAGACCCAGTACTTC.

V and J are TRBV6-2 or TRBV6-3 and TRBJ1-2; 11 bases are shared with TRBD1. CDR1 and CDR2 (germline): MNHEY, SVGEGT. The junction had 3 bases not matched to a gene; V was cut back by 0 bases and J by 3 bases. CDR3 length: 16 amino acids. CDR3 sequence: CASSYSPGQGDYGYTF. Written as DNA, the CDR3 is TGTGCCAGCAGTTACTCTCCGGGACAGGGGGACTATGGCTACACCTTC.

The rearrangement uses TRBV5-6 and TRBJ2-5; 8 bases agree with TRBD1. Germline V gene lookup returns CDR1 SGHDT and CDR2 YYEEEE. J gave up 7 bases and V 5 bases, and 10 bases lay outside the gene matches. The CDR3 runs to 14 residues. As DNA, the CDR3 is TGTGCCAGCAGGTCAACAGGGGGGATTGGGACCCAGTACTTC. It yields the protein CASRSTGGIGTQYF.

The chain has TRBV6-5 and TRBJ2-2; 7 bases map to TRBD2. V was clipped by 5 bases and J by 5 bases; unmatched bases: 8. This CDR3 is built from 15 residues. Germline CDR1 MNHEY, CDR2 SVGAGI. The CDR3 coding sequence is TGTGCCAGCAGTCGGGACTACCAAGGGACCGGGGAGCTGTTTTTT. As protein: CASSRDYQGTGELFF.

The CDR3 DNA sequence: TGTGCCAGCAGTTCCAGGGGGCTCCCCCAGCCCCAGCATTTT. It yields the protein CASSSRGLPQPQHF. The chain uses TRBV28 and TRBJ1-5; 8 positions agree with TRBD1. V trimming: 4 bases; J trimming: 7 bases; junction bases outside the gene matches: 6. Germline CDR1 MDHEN, CDR2 SYDVKM. The CDR3 covers 14 residues.

The genes are TRBV19 and TRBJ2-3; 7 bases are shared with TRBD2. Losses at the gene ends were 6 bases for V and 5 bases for J; bases not matched to a gene: 8. The germline V gene encodes CDR1 LNHDA and CDR2 SQIVND (reference sequence). The CDR3 totals 14 residues. The CDR3 sequence is CASSRREYGDTQYF. The CDR3 bases are TGTGCCAGTAGCAGGCGGGAGTATGGAGATACGCAGTATTTT. The variable domain in full, with the rest retrieved from reference TRBV19 and TRBJ2-3, is DGGITQSPKYLFRKEGQNVTLSCEQNLNHDAMYWYRQDPGQGLRLIYYSQIVNDFQKGDIAEGYSVSREKKESFPLTVTSAQKNPTAFYLCASSRREYGDTQYFGPGTRLTVL.

The CDR3 DNA reads as TGTGCCAGCTCACCTTCTCTACAAGAGACCCAGTACTTC. It encodes CASSPSLQETQYF. The rearrangement joins TRBV18 to TRBJ2-5; D gene unclear. Trimming pared 3 bases from V and 2 bases from J, leaving 7 bases between. CDR1 and CDR2 (germline): KGHSH, LQKENI. This CDR3 has 13 amino acids. Full variable domain (missing parts from reference TRBV18 and TRBJ2-5): NAGVMQNPRHLVRRRGQEARLRCSPMKGHSHVYWYRQLPEEGLKFMVYLQKENIIDESGMPKERFSAEFPKEGPSILRIQQVVRGDSAAYFCASSPSLQETQYFGPGTRLLVL.

The chain combines TRBV28 with TRBJ2-1; 12 bases map to TRBD2. Germline V gene sequence: CDR1 MDHEN, CDR2 SYDVKM. V was clipped by 5 bases and J by 8 bases; unmatched bases: 16. The CDR3 runs to 18 residues. The CDR3 loop is CASSPGPGLAGPPDEQFF. The DNA for the CDR3 is TGTGCCAGCAGTCCCGGTCCGGGACTAGCGGGCCCCCCGGATGAGCAGTTCTTC.

The V call is TRBV9, the J call TRBJ1-4; TRBD1 agrees at 8 bases. The CDR3 is 16 amino acids. CDR1 SGDLS and CDR2 YYNGEE come from the germline V gene. The J segment lost 4 bases and the V segment lost 3 bases, leaving 8 bases of the junction unmatched. This chain's CDR3 is CASSAHTGGNNEKLFF. For the CDR3, the DNA is TGTGCCAGCAGCGCGCATACAGGGGGAAATAATGAAAAACTGTTTTTT.